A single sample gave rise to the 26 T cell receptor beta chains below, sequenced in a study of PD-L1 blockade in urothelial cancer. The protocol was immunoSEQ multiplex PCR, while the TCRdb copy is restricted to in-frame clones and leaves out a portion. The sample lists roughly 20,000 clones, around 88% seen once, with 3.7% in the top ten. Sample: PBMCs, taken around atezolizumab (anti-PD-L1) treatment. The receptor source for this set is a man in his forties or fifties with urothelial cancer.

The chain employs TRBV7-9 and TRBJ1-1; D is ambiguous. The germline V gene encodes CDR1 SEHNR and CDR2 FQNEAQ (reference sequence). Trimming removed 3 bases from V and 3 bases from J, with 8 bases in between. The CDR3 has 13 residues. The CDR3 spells CASSLVAYTEAFF. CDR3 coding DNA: TGTGCCAGCAGCTTGGTAGCCTACACTGAAGCTTTCTTT. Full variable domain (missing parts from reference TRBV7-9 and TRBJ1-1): DTGVSQNPRHKITKRGQNVTFRCDPISEHNRLYWYRQTLGQGPEFLTYFQNEAQLEKSRLLSDRFSAERPKGSFSTLEIQRTEQGDSAMYLCASSLVAYTEAFFGQGTRLTVV.

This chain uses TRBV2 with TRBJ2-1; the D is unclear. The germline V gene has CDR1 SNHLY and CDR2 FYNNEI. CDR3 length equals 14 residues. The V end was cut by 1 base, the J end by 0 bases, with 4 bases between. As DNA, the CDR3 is TGTGCCAGCAGTGAAGAGAGCTCCTACAATGAGCAGTTCTTC. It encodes CASSEESSYNEQFF.

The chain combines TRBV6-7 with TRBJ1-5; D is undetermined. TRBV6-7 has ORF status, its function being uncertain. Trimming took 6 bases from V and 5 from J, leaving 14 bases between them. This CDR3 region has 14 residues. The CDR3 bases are TGTGCCAGCAGGCCTAATTGGTGCGATCAGCCCCAGCATTTT. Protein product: CASRPNWCDQPQHF.

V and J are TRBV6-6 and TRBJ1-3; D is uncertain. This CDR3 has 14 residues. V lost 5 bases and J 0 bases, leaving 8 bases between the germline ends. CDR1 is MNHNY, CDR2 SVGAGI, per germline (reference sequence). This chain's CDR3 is CASSPNSSGNTIYF. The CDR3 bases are TGTGCCAGCAGTCCAAACAGCTCTGGAAACACCATATATTTT.

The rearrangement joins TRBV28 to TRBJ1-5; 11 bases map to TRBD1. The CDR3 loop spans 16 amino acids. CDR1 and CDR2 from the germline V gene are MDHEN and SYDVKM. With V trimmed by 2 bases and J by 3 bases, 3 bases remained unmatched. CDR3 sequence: CASSLDGQGANQPQHF. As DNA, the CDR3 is TGTGCCAGCAGTTTAGACGGACAGGGGGCCAATCAGCCCCAGCATTTT.

The CDR3 loop is CASSLATQGMTEAFF. In DNA, the CDR3 is TGTGCCAGCAGTTTAGCCACGCAGGGGATGACTGAAGCTTTCTTT. This chain uses TRBV27 with TRBJ1-1; D possibly corresponds to TRBD1 (6 bases). Germline loops: CDR1 MNHEY, CDR2 SMNVEV (reference sequence). The CDR3 length is 15 residues. Trimming took off 2 bases at V and 5 bases at J, with 15 bases between the two ends.

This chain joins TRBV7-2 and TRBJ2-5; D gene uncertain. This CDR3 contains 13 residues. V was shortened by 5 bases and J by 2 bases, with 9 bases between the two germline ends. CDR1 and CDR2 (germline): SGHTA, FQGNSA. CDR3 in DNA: TGTGCCAGCAGCCAACAGTATCAAGAGACCCAGTACTTC. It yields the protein CASSQQYQETQYF.

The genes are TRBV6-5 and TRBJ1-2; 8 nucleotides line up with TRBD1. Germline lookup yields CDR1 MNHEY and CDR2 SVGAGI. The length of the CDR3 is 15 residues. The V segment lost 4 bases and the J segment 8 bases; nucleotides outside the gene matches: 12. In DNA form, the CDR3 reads TGTGCCAGCAGTTCCGATGGACAGGGAAGAGGCGGCTACACCTTC. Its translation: CASSSDGQGRGGYTF.

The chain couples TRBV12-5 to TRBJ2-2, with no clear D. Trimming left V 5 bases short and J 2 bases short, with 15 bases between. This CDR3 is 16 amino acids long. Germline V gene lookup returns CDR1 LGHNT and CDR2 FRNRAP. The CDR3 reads CASGTTLTLNTGELFF. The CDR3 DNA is TGTGCTAGTGGTACGACTCTGACGCTTAACACCGGGGAGCTGTTTTTT. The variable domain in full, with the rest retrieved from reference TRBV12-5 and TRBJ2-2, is DARVTQTPRHKVTEMGQEVTMRCQPILGHNTVFWYRQTMMQGLELLAYFRNRAPLDDSGMPKDRFSAEMPDATLATLKIQPSEPRDSAVYFCASGTTLTLNTGELFFGEGSRLTVL.

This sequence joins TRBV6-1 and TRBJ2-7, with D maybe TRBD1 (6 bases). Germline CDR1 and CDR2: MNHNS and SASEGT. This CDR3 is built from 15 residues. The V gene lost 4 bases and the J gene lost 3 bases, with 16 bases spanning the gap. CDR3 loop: CASSARTAYGYEQYF. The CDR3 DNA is TGTGCCAGCAGTGCGCGGACAGCCTACGGCTACGAGCAGTACTTC.

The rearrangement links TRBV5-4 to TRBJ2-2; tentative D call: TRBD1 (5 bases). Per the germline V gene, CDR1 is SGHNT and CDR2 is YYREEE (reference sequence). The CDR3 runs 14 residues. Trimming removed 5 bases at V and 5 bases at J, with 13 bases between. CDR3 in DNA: TGTGCCAGCAGACGGACGCAGGGTACCGGGGAGCTGTTTTTT. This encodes CASRRTQGTGELFF.

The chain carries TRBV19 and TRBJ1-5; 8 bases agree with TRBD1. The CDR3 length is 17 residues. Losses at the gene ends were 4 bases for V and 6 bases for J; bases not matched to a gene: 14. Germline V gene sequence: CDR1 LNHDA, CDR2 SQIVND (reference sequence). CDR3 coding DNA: TGTGCCAGTAGTACCTGGGGAACAGGGGGGGGCGGTCAGCCCCAGCATTTT. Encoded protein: CASSTWGTGGGGQPQHF.

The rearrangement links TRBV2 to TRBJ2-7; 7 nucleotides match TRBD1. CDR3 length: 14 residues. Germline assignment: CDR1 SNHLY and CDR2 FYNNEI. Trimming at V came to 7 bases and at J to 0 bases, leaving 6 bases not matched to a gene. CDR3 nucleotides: TGTGCCAGCACCTCGGACAGGATCTCCTACGAGCAGTACTTC. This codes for CASTSDRISYEQYF. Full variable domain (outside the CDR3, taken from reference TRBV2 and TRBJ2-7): EPEVTQTPSHQVTQMGQEVILRCVPISNHLYFYWYRQILGQKVEFLVSFYNNEISEKSEIFDDQFSVERPDGSNFTLKIRSTKLEDSAMYFCASTSDRISYEQYFGPGTRLTVT.

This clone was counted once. The DNA for the CDR3 is TGTGCCAGCAGTCCGGGGAGGGGGGCCAAAAACATTCAGTACTTC. It encodes CASSPGRGAKNIQYF. The chain carries TRBV7-9 and TRBJ2-4; possible D gene TRBD2, 7 bases. The V end lost 6 bases, the J end lost 1 base, and 13 bases lay between the germline ends. This CDR3 is built from 15 residues. Looked up from germline, CDR1 is SEHNR and CDR2 is FQNEAQ (reference sequence).

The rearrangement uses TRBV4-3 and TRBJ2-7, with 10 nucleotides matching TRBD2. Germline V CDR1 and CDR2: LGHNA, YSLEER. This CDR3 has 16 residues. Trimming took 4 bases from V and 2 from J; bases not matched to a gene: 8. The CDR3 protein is CASSRHSGRRTYEQYF. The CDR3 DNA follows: TGCGCCAGCAGCCGACATAGCGGGAGGAGAACCTACGAGCAGTACTTC.

The CDR3: CASSLGLAGGYNEQFF. CDR3 DNA: TGTGCCAGCAGCTTAGGACTAGCGGGAGGATACAATGAGCAGTTCTTC. The V and J genes are TRBV11-3 and TRBJ2-1; 13 positions match TRBD2. V dropped 1 base and J dropped 4; count of bases not matched to a gene: 1. The CDR3 consists of 16 residues. Germline V gene data show CDR1 as SGHNT and CDR2 as YENEEA.

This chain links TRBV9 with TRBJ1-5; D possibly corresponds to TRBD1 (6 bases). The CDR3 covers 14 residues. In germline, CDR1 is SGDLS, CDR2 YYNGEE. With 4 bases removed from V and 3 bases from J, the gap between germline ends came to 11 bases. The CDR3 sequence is CASSRGGDNQPQHF. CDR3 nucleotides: TGTGCCAGCAGCCGAGGGGGGGACAATCAGCCCCAGCATTTT.

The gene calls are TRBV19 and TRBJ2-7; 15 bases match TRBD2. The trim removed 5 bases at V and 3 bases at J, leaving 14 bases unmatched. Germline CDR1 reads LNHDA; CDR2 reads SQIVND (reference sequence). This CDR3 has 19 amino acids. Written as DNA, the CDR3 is TGTGCCAGTAGTCTCCGCTGGACTAGCGGGAGGGCCGGGCTCTACGAGCAGTACTTC. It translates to CASSLRWTSGRAGLYEQYF.

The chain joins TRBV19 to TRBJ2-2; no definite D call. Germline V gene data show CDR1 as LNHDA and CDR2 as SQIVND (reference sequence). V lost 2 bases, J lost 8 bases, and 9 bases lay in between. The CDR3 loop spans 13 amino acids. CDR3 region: CASSIQQAGELFF. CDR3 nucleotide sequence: TGTGCCAGTAGTATACAGCAGGCAGGGGAGCTGTTTTTT.

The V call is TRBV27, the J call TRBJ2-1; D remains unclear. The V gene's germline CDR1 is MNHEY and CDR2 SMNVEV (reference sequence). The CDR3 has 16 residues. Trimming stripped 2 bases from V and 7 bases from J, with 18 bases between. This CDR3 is CASSLARPPTKNEQFF. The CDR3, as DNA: TGTGCCAGCAGTTTAGCTCGCCCCCCTACTAAGAATGAGCAGTTCTTC.

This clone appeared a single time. The CDR3 here is CASSARTSGALRRETQYF. The CDR3 region has the DNA TGTGCCAGCAGTGCCCGGACTAGCGGGGCACTTAGACGAGAGACCCAGTACTTC. The chain has TRBV6-1 and TRBJ2-5; 12 bases map to TRBD2. V gave up 4 bases and J gave up 4 bases; unmatched junction bases: 13. The CDR3 extends over 18 amino acids. CDR1 and CDR2 (germline): MNHNS, SASEGT.

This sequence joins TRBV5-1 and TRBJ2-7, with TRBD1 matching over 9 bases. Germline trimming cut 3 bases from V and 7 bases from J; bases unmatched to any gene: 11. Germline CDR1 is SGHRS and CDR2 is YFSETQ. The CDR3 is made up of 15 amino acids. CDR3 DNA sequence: TGCGCCAGCAGCTCCCCCGGGACAGGGCACTTGGAGCAGTACTTC. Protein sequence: CASSSPGTGHLEQYF.

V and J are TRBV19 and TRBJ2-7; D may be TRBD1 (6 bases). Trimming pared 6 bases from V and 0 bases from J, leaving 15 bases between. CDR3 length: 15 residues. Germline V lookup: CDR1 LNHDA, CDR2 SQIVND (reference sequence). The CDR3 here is CASRRTAQSSYEQYF. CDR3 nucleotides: TGTGCCAGTAGGCGGACAGCCCAATCCTCCTACGAGCAGTACTTC. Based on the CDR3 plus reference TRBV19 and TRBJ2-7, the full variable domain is DGGITQSPKYLFRKEGQNVTLSCEQNLNHDAMYWYRQDPGQGLRLIYYSQIVNDFQKGDIAEGYSVSREKKESFPLTVTSAQKNPTAFYLCASRRTAQSSYEQYFGPGTRLTVT.

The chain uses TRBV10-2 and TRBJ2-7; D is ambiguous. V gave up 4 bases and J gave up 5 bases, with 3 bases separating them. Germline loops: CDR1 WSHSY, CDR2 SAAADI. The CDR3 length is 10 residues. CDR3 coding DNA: TGCGCCAGCAGTGGGCACGAGCAGTACTTC. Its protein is CASSGHEQYF.

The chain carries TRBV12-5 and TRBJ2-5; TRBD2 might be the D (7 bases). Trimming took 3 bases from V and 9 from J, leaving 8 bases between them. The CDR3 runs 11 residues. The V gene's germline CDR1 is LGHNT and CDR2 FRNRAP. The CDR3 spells CASGLGGAQYF. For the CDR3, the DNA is TGTGCTAGTGGTTTAGGGGGGGCCCAGTACTTC.

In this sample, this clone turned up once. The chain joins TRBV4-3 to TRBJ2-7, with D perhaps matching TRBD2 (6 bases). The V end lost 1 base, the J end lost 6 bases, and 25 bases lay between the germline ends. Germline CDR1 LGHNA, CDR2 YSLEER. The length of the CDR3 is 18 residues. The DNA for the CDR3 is TGCGCCAGCAGCCAAGGGGGTAGCGGACCTGCCGACTTCGCCGAGCAGTACTTC. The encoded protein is CASSQGGSGPADFAEQYF.